These 30 T cell receptor beta chains originate from one sample sequenced in a study of T cells in Graves' hyperthyroidism and ophthalmopathy. Regions amplified from RNA transcripts were the TCR beta CDR3 regions. With the HTBI primer set, the TCR CDR3 went through a first round of RT-PCR. MiXCR, applied by TCRdb to the multiplex PCR reads, yields one record per CDR3 protein. This table holds approximately 480,000 distinct CDR3 sequences, about 20% found once. The sequencing input was blood. These receptors came from a man in his late teens or twenties with Graves' hyperthyroidism.

The V call is TRBV20-1, the J call TRBJ1-1; TRBD1 matches 7 bases. J gave up 4 bases and V 6 bases, and 5 bases lay outside the gene matches. The germline V gene has CDR1 DFQATT and CDR2 SNEGSKA (reference sequence). The CDR3 is made up of 12 amino acids. The CDR3 nucleotides read TGCAGTGCCCGACAGGGAACCACTGAAGCTTTCTTT. It codes for CSARQGTTEAFF.

In this sample, this clonotype turned up many times. The chain employs TRBV28 and TRBJ1-1; D unresolved. The germline gives CDR1 MDHEN, CDR2 SYDVKM. CDR3 length equals 12 residues. Trimming removed 10 bases from V and 5 bases from J, with 14 bases in between. CDR3 sequence: CATLTGSTEAFF. Here the CDR3 DNA reads TGTGCCACACTGACGGGGAGTACTGAAGCTTTCTTT. Drawing the rest from reference TRBV28 and TRBJ1-1, the complete variable domain is DVKVTQSSRYLVKRTGEKVFLECVQDMDHENMFWYRQDPGLGLRLIYFSYDVKMKEKGDIPEGYSVSREKKERFSLILESASTNQTSMYLCATLTGSTEAFFGQGTRLTVV.

The sample holds many counts of this clonotype. The CDR3 spells CSVEGQGAFDGYTF. CDR3 sequence (DNA): TGCAGCGTTGAAGGACAGGGGGCATTTGATGGCTACACCTTC. The genes are TRBV29-1 and TRBJ1-2; 10 bases align to TRBD1. CDR1 and CDR2 (germline): SQVTM, ANQGSEA. V lost 1 base and J lost 6; bases outside the gene matches: 5. This CDR3 is 14 amino acids long.

This clonotype was found many times. The chain links TRBV7-9 to TRBJ1-1; D unresolved. V lost 5 bases to trimming and J lost 3 bases, with 7 bases between them. Looked up from germline, CDR1 is SEHNR and CDR2 is FQNEAQ (reference sequence). The CDR3 totals 12 residues. CDR3 DNA sequence: TGTGCCAGCAGCACTGCTTACACTGAAGCTTTCTTT. Protein product: CASSTAYTEAFF.

This clonotype was counted ten times or more. One base away lies a much larger clone, so this may be a sequencing read error. V is TRBV24-1 and J is TRBJ1-2, with D hard to call. The germline V gene encodes CDR1 KGHDR and CDR2 SFDVKD. CDR3 length: 12 amino acids. Trimming cost V 11 bases and J 4 bases, with 13 bases left between them. CDR3 loop: CAIASDPYGYTF. In DNA form, the CDR3 reads TGTGCCATCGCCTCAGATCCCTATGGCTACACCTTC.

This clonotype has just a few counts. The chain couples TRBV14 to TRBJ2-7; D uncertain. V was trimmed by 0 bases and J by 2 bases, leaving 8 bases between them. The CDR3 runs to 14 residues. Germline V gene lookup returns CDR1 SGHDN and CDR2 FVKESK. The CDR3 region has the DNA TGTGCCAGCAGCCAAGAGATCCCGCCCTACGAGCAGTACTTC. Its translation: CASSQEIPPYEQYF.

At least ten counts were recorded for this clonotype. CDR3 DNA sequence: TGTGCCAGCAGAGGGACAGCTTTCAACTATGGCTACACCTTC. It is translated as CASRGTAFNYGYTF. This sequence joins TRBV6-5 and TRBJ1-2; 7 bases line up with TRBD1. The germline CDR1 and CDR2 sequences are MNHEY and SVGAGI. Germline trimming cut 6 bases from V and 2 bases from J; bases unmatched to any gene: 6. The CDR3 contains 14 residues.

This clonotype was observed many times. This chain joins TRBV12-3 or TRBV12-4 and TRBJ1-5; TRBD1 might be the D (5 bases). CDR3 length equals 13 residues. Trimming took off 7 bases at V and 6 bases at J, with 13 bases between the two ends. The CDR3 region has the DNA TGTGCCAGCACTCAGGGATCGGGTCAGCCCCAGCATTTT. This sequence encodes CASTQGSGQPQHF.

This clonotype has only a few counts. V gene TRBV4-1 combines with J gene TRBJ1-1; no clear D gene. V was clipped by 1 base and J by 5 bases, with 17 bases between them. In germline, CDR1 is MGHRA, CDR2 YSYEKL. The CDR3 length is 16 residues. The CDR3 loop reads CASSQVEGPIGTEAFF. CDR3 bases: TGCGCCAGCAGCCAAGTCGAAGGCCCGATAGGTACTGAAGCTTTCTTT.

In this sample, this clonotype turned up many times. The chain uses TRBV10-3 and TRBJ1-1; TRBD1 might be the D (5 bases). The germline V gene encodes CDR1 ENHRY and CDR2 SYGVKD. The CDR3 runs to 12 residues. Trimming stripped 7 bases from V and 4 bases from J, with 10 bases between. CDR3 in DNA: TGTGCCATCATGGATCAGGGCACTGAAGCTTTCTTT. Encoded protein: CAIMDQGTEAFF.

The sample holds many counts of this clonotype. J is TRBJ2-4 and V is TRBV15; D uncertain. V lost 0 bases and J lost 3, with 12 bases in between. The germline V gene encodes CDR1 LNHNV and CDR2 YYDKDF (reference sequence). The length of the CDR3 is 16 residues. CDR3 bases: TGTGCCACCAGCAGAGATCCCCGGCAGTTCAAAAACATTCAGTACTTC. Protein sequence: CATSRDPRQFKNIQYF.

In its sample, this clonotype was seen a few times. The V call is TRBV7-2, the J call TRBJ1-1; tentatively, D is TRBD1 (5 bases). The germline gives CDR1 SGHTA, CDR2 FQGNSA. Between the trimmed V and J ends, which lost 2 bases and 1 base, there was a span of 11 bases. This CDR3 is built from 15 residues. The CDR3 sequence: CASSLLGQANTEAFF. CDR3 DNA: TGTGCCAGCAGCTTATTAGGACAAGCGAACACTGAAGCTTTCTTT.

In this sample, this clonotype turned up many times. The chain links TRBV9 to TRBJ2-5; the match to TRBD1 covers 7 bases. The CDR3 totals 14 residues. Unmatched junction bases numbered 3, after V lost 0 bases and J lost 4 bases. Germline V lookup: CDR1 SGDLS, CDR2 YYNGEE. CDR3 nucleotides: TGTGCCAGCAGCGTAGCAGGGGGTGGAGAGACCCAGTACTTC. Translation gives CASSVAGGGETQYF.

The CDR3 nucleotides are TGTGCCAGCGGACCTCCGGGGGGCTCTGGAAACACCATATATTTT. Its protein is CASGPPGGSGNTIYF. The genes are TRBV6-1 and TRBJ1-3; weak D call: TRBD1 (5 bases). V was pared by 8 bases and J by 0 bases, with 14 bases between. This CDR3 has 15 amino acids. Germline V gene lookup returns CDR1 MNHNS and CDR2 SASEGT.

This clonotype was recorded many times. A read error may be the cause here, since a much bigger clone is one base away. The CDR3 bases are TGTGCCAGCAACTTCGGGACAGCTTATGGCTACACCTTC. It is translated as CASNFGTAYGYTF. The rearrangement links TRBV12-3 or TRBV12-4 to TRBJ1-2; 7 bases match TRBD1. The CDR3 contains 13 residues. Trimming cost V 7 bases and J 5 bases; bases outside gene matches: 7.

This clonotype was recorded at least ten times. The V gene is TRBV4-1, the J gene TRBJ1-2; tentative D call: TRBD1 (6 bases). The V end was cut by 0 bases, the J end by 4 bases, with 18 bases between. The CDR3 extends over 17 amino acids. CDR1 is MGHRA and CDR2 is YSYEKL in the germline V gene. CDR3 residues: CASSQDSASTGRYGYTF. The CDR3 nucleotides are TGCGCCAGCAGCCAAGATTCCGCCTCTACAGGGCGCTATGGCTACACCTTC.

This clonotype has only a few counts. This rearrangement joins TRBV12-3 or TRBV12-4 to TRBJ2-5, with 9 bases fitting TRBD1. This CDR3 spans 14 amino acids. V was clipped by 4 bases and J by 5 bases; unmatched bases: 5. The CDR3 region has the DNA TGTGCCAGCAGTTGGGACAGGGCCGAGGAGACCCAGTACTTC. Its protein is CASSWDRAEETQYF.

J is TRBJ1-3 and V is TRBV6-1; no reliable D call. Germline V gene data show CDR1 as MNHNS and CDR2 as SASEGT. V gave up 1 base and J gave up 9 bases, with 10 bases separating them. There are 13 residues in the CDR3. CDR3 coding DNA: TGTGCCAGCAGTGAAGGGAGGGAAACCACCATATATTTT. Protein: CASSEGRETTIYF.

This clonotype has at least ten counts. The chain has TRBV27 and TRBJ2-5; D unresolved. CDR3 length: 13 residues. Per the germline V gene, CDR1 is MNHEY and CDR2 is SMNVEV (reference sequence). With 6 bases removed from V and 1 base from J, the gap between germline ends came to 9 bases. The CDR3 DNA sequence: TGTGCCAGCAGCGGACGGGTCCAAGAGACCCAGTACTTC. It is translated as CASSGRVQETQYF.

Many counts were recorded for this clonotype. The chain links TRBV20-1 to TRBJ1-5; D is ambiguous. CDR3 size: 14 residues. V lost 0 bases and J lost 4, with 10 bases in between. Germline CDR1 is DFQATT and CDR2 is SNEGSKA (reference sequence). This CDR3 is CSARDSIGNQPQHF. In DNA form, the CDR3 reads TGCAGTGCTAGAGATTCGATTGGGAATCAGCCCCAGCATTTT.

Ten or more counts support this clonotype. The chain has TRBV6-2 or TRBV6-3 and TRBJ2-7, with 8 positions matching TRBD1. V shed 2 bases and J 2 bases; nucleotides not matched to a gene: 2. Looked up from germline, CDR1 is MNHEY and CDR2 is SVGEGT. This CDR3 comprises 14 residues. CDR3 sequence reads: CASSYETGAYEQYF. The CDR3 coding sequence is TGTGCCAGCAGTTACGAGACAGGGGCCTACGAGCAGTACTTC.

This clonotype came up many times. The chain joins TRBV2 to TRBJ2-4; 9 nucleotides match TRBD2. Germline loops: CDR1 SNHLY, CDR2 FYNNEI. The V gene end was trimmed by 6 bases and the J gene end by 12 bases; junction bases not matched to a gene: 9. CDR3 length: 13 amino acids. CDR3 DNA: TGTGCCAGCAGGGTCAGTCTAGCGGGGACTCAGTACTTC. This translates into CASRVSLAGTQYF.

In DNA form, the CDR3 reads TGTGCCAGCAGTCCCGGAGTGTTCGCTGGCTACACCTTC. As protein: CASSPGVFAGYTF. The rearrangement links TRBV7-9 to TRBJ1-2; D is unresolved. The germline V gene encodes CDR1 SEHNR and CDR2 FQNEAQ (reference sequence). Trimming cost V 6 bases and J 7 bases, with 15 bases left between them. The CDR3 has 13 amino acids.

This clonotype was observed at least ten times. The CDR3 protein is CASSWRGGSDQPQHF. Here the CDR3 DNA reads TGTGCCAGCAGTTGGAGAGGGGGCTCGGATCAGCCCCAGCATTTT. The chain links TRBV12-3 or TRBV12-4 to TRBJ1-5; TRBD1 matches at 7 bases. The CDR3 sequence is 15 residues long. The V gene end was trimmed by 4 bases and the J gene end by 5 bases; junction bases not matched to a gene: 8.

This clonotype was detected many times. This chain uses TRBV12-3 or TRBV12-4 with TRBJ1-6; D unresolved. Between the trimmed V and J ends, which lost 3 bases and 8 bases, there was a span of 14 bases. This CDR3 contains 15 residues. CDR3 DNA sequence: TGTGCCAGCAGTTTTAATTGGGTTAGGGATTCACCCCTCCACTTT. As protein: CASSFNWVRDSPLHF.

This clonotype showed up just a few times. The CDR3 loop is CASSPSQRVDGYTF. CDR3 sequence (DNA): TGTGCCAGCAGTCCCTCACAAAGGGTTGATGGCTACACCTTC. This chain uses TRBV6-5 with TRBJ1-2, with D unresolved. Looked up from germline, CDR1 is MNHEY and CDR2 is SVGAGI. The germline V and J ends were trimmed by 5 bases and 6 bases, with 16 bases remaining between them. The CDR3 has 14 residues.

In its sample, this clonotype was seen a few times. The chain uses TRBV29-1 and TRBJ1-1; D may be TRBD1 (6 bases). Germline assignment: CDR1 SQVTM and CDR2 ANQGSEA. This CDR3 has 12 residues. V gave up 7 bases and J gave up 2 bases, with 11 bases separating them. In nucleotides, the CDR3 is TGCAGCGCCTGGACAGATAACACTGAAGCTTTCTTT. Residues: CSAWTDNTEAFF.

This clonotype was found many times. V usage is TRBV20-1 and J usage is TRBJ2-5; D gene ambiguous. Germline CDR1 DFQATT, CDR2 SNEGSKA (reference sequence). Trimming removed 3 bases at V and 0 bases at J, with 8 bases between. The CDR3 runs to 13 residues. The CDR3 nucleotides read TGCAGTGCTAGTAACCCGTACCAAGAGACCCAGTACTTC. Translating gives CSASNPYQETQYF.

Many counts were recorded for this clonotype. The chain couples TRBV5-1 to TRBJ1-1; D is uncertain. The V and J ends lost 3 bases and 1 base respectively, with 10 bases between them. CDR3 length equals 14 residues. Per germline, CDR1 SGHRS and CDR2 YFSETQ. CDR3 in DNA: TGCGCCAGCAGCTCGCTGCCAGAGAACACTGAAGCTTTCTTT. Its protein is CASSSLPENTEAFF.

This clonotype was recorded many times. The chain uses TRBV24-1 and TRBJ1-5; the match to TRBD1 covers 11 bases. V lost 4 bases to trimming and J lost 8 bases; unmatched junction nucleotides: 12. Germline assignment: CDR1 KGHDR and CDR2 SFDVKD. The CDR3 consists of 17 residues. The CDR3 sequence is CATSDPRRTGGEEPQHF. CDR3 nucleotides: TGTGCCACCAGTGACCCTCGGAGGACAGGGGGCGAAGAGCCCCAGCATTTT.